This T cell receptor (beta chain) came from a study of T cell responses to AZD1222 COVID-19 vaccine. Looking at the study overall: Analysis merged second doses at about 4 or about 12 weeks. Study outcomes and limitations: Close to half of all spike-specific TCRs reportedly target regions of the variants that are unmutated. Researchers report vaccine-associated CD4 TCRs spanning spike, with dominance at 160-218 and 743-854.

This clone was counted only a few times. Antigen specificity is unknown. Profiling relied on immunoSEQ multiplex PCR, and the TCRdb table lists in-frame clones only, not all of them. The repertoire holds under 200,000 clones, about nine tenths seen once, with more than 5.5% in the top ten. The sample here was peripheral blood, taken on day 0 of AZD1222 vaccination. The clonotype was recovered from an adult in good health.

CDR3 sequence (DNA): TGTGCCAGCAGCGTTCGGGGGGAGACCCAGTACTTC. Amino acids: CASSVRGETQYF. The genes are TRBV9 and TRBJ2-5; D perhaps matches TRBD2 (6 bases). CDR3 size: 12 residues. Germline CDR1 is SGDLS and CDR2 is YYNGEE. Trimming took off 2 bases at V and 5 bases at J, with 7 bases between the two ends.